The present T cell receptor beta chain was sequenced within a study of CD8+CD57+ T cells in acquired aplastic anemia. Study details: The DNA of sorted CD4+ and CD8+ cells averaged roughly 3 ug.

On this clonotype: Its antigen is not known. Given a much more abundant clone one base away, this may be a read error.

Study-wide results and caveats: The number of CD8+ CDR3 sequences shared by patients and controls was approximately 30.

Patients selected for sequencing had displayed CD8+CD57+ cell expansion by flow cytometry. Each patient had severe acquired aplastic anemia. Both TCR beta VDJ combination and CDR3 sequence profiling were carried out. Genomic DNA was the template for this profiling. TCRdb independently ran MiXCR on the reads; one entry per CDR3 protein. The table has 180,000 or so distinct CDR3 sequences, 47% seen once. Trimming cost V 5 bases and J 8 bases, with 16 bases left between them. Germline CDR1 and CDR2: SGHDT and YYEEEE. The CDR3 is 14 residues long. The chain couples TRBV5-6 to TRBJ1-4; perhaps TRBD1 as D (6 bases). The sequence derives from a human donor with aplastic anemia. The sequenced sample was sorted CD4+, CD8+, or CD8+CD57+ T cells (not recorded which) from PBMCs. CDR3 in amino acids: CASRQGGQREKLFF. In DNA form, the CDR3 reads TGTGCCAGCAGGCAAGGGGGGCAGAGGGAAAAACTGTTTTTT.